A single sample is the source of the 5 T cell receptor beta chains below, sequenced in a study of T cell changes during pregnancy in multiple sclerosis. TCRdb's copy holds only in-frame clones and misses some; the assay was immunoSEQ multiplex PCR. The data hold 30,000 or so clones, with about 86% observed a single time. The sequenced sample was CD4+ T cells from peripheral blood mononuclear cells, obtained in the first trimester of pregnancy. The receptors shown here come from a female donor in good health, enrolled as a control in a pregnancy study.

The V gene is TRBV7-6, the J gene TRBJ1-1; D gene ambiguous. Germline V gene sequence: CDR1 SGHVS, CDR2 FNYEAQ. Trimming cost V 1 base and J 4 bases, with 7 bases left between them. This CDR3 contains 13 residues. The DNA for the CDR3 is TGTGCCAGCAGCTTAGTTTCCCGCACTGAAGCTTTCTTT. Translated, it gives CASSLVSRTEAFF.

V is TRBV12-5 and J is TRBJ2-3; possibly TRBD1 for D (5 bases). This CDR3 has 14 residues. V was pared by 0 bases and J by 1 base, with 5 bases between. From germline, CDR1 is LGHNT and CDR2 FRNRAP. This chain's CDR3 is CASGLVQGTDTQYF. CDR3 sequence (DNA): TGTGCTAGTGGTTTGGTACAGGGCACAGATACGCAGTATTTT.

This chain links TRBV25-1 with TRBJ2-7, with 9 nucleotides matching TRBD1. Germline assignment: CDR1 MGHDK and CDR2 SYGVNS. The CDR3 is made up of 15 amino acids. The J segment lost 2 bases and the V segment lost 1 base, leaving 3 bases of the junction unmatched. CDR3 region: CASSESHRGPYEQYF. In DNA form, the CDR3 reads TGTGCCAGCAGTGAATCCCACAGGGGGCCCTACGAGCAGTACTTC.

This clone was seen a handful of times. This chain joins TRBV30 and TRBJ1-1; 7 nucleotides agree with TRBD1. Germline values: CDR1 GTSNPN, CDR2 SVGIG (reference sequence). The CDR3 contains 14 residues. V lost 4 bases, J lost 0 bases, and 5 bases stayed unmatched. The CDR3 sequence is CAWTIGTVNTEAFF. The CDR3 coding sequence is TGTGCCTGGACGATCGGGACAGTGAACACTGAAGCTTTCTTT.

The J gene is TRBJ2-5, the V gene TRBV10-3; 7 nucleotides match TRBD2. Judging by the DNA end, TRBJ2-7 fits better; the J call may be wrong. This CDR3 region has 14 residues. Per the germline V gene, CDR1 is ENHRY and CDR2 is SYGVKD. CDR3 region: CAISGGTIPYEQYF. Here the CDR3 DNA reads TGTGCCATCAGTGGGGGGACTATACCCTACGAGCAGTACTTC.